Shown below are 29 T cell receptor beta chains from a single sample sequenced in a study of T cell responses to AZD1222 COVID-19 vaccine. Data came from immunoSEQ multiplex PCR; TCRdb stores just in-frame clones and leaves some out. The sample carries about 140,000 clones, 70% to 90% recorded once. This specimen consisted of peripheral blood, obtained 28 days after the second AZD1222 dose. Every receptor here comes from an adult who received the AZD1222 COVID-19 vaccine.

This clone was seen once. The chain couples TRBV6-1 to TRBJ1-2; D unclear. V shed 0 bases and J shed 0 bases, with 11 bases lying between them. This CDR3 is built from 16 residues. Germline values: CDR1 MNHNS, CDR2 SASEGT. For the CDR3, the DNA is TGTGCCAGCAGTGAAGCGCACGGGGAGTCTAACTATGGCTACACCTTC. It specifies CASSEAHGESNYGYTF.

The chain combines TRBV7-9 with TRBJ1-2; TRBD1 matches 9 bases. CDR1 is SEHNR and CDR2 is FQNEAQ in the germline V gene (reference sequence). The CDR3 is made up of 12 amino acids. Losses at the gene ends were 4 bases for V and 10 bases for J; bases not matched to a gene: 4. Here the CDR3 DNA reads TGTGCCAGCAGCTCGGGACAGGGCGCCTACACCTTC. This translates into CASSSGQGAYTF.

This clone appeared a few times. This chain joins TRBV9 and TRBJ2-3; the D gene is possibly TRBD2 (6 bases). Germline V gene data show CDR1 as SGDLS and CDR2 as YYNGEE. CDR3 length: 14 residues. Between the trimmed V and J ends, which lost 4 bases and 6 bases, there was a span of 15 bases. CDR3 sequence: CASSPQTRSDTQYF. The DNA for the CDR3 is TGTGCCAGCAGCCCGCAGACTAGATCGGATACGCAGTATTTT.

V usage is TRBV5-1 and J usage is TRBJ1-1; D gene uncertain. The CDR3 length is 14 residues. Germline CDR1 reads SGHRS; CDR2 reads YFSETQ. The V end lost 0 bases, the J end lost 3 bases, and 9 bases lay between the germline ends. The CDR3 sequence is CASSLEGWDTEAFF. The CDR3 region has the DNA TGCGCCAGCAGCTTGGAAGGTTGGGACACTGAAGCTTTCTTT.

V is TRBV19 and J is TRBJ2-6; tentatively, D is TRBD1 (6 bases). The CDR3 extends over 16 amino acids. Germline-derived CDR1 and CDR2 are LNHDA and SQIVND (reference sequence). Trimming left V 6 bases short and J 0 bases short, with 12 bases between. CDR3 DNA: TGTGCCAGTAGAGGTTCGGACAGCTCTGGGGCCAACGTCCTGACTTTC. Translation gives CASRGSDSSGANVLTF.

The chain recombines TRBV30 with TRBJ1-1; D is possibly TRBD1 (6 bases). The V end was cut by 5 bases, the J end by 11 bases, with 24 bases between. The CDR3 consists of 14 residues. The germline CDR1 and CDR2 sequences are GTSNPN and SVGIG (reference sequence). CDR3 in amino acids: CAWSAQGPTRNAFF. CDR3 nucleotides: TGTGCCTGGTCAGCACAGGGCCCCACACGTAATGCTTTCTTT.

A few counts support this clone. The chain uses TRBV5-1 and TRBJ1-5; D may be TRBD1 (6 bases). The CDR3 is 14 residues long. The V gene lost 0 bases and the J gene lost 5 bases, with 9 bases spanning the gap. Germline loops: CDR1 SGHRS, CDR2 YFSETQ. The chain's CDR3 is CASSLGQVDQPQHF. The CDR3 bases are TGCGCCAGCAGCTTGGGACAGGTAGATCAGCCCCAGCATTTT.

The rearrangement links TRBV6-5 to TRBJ2-7; 8 bases fit TRBD1. The trim removed 0 bases at V and 6 bases at J, leaving 1 base unmatched. The germline gives CDR1 MNHEY, CDR2 SVGAGI. The CDR3 consists of 13 residues. For the CDR3, the DNA is TGTGCCAGCAGTTACTCCGGGACAGGCGAGCAGTACTTC. Translating it yields CASSYSGTGEQYF.

CDR3 in amino acids: CASSIRLAGGEADTQYF. CDR3 DNA: TGTGCCAGCAGCATCCGACTAGCGGGAGGGGAGGCAGATACGCAGTATTTT. The V gene is TRBV7-2, the J gene TRBJ2-3; 14 bases are shared with TRBD2. CDR3 size: 17 residues. V was clipped by 5 bases and J by 4 bases; unmatched bases: 8. Germline lookup yields CDR1 SGHTA and CDR2 FQGNSA.

This clone was counted a single time. The chain uses TRBV4-1 and TRBJ1-2; TRBD1 is a possible D gene (6 bases). Germline V gene lookup returns CDR1 MGHRA and CDR2 YSYEKL. The CDR3 has 16 amino acids. V lost 4 bases to trimming and J lost 2 bases, with 17 bases between them. The CDR3 DNA is TGCGCCAGCAGCCCGGGACCCGGGGGCCCGAACTATGGCTACACCTTC. Protein sequence: CASSPGPGGPNYGYTF.

DNA for the CDR3: TGTGCCAGTACCCCTCAGGGATGGCATGGCTACACCTTC. Translation: CASTPQGWHGYTF. The rearrangement links TRBV19 to TRBJ1-2; maybe TRBD1 (5 bases). Germline CDR1 is LNHDA and CDR2 is SQIVND (reference sequence). V gave up 7 bases and J gave up 6 bases, with 15 bases separating them. The CDR3 length is 13 residues. The full variable domain, its missing parts supplied by reference TRBV19 and TRBJ1-2, is DGGITQSPKYLFRKEGQNVTLSCEQNLNHDAMYWYRQDPGQGLRLIYYSQIVNDFQKGDIAEGYSVSREKKESFPLTVTSAQKNPTAFYLCASTPQGWHGYTFGSGTRLTVV.

The chain couples TRBV10-3 to TRBJ2-3; 10 bases line up with TRBD2. CDR3 length: 15 residues. Germline V gives CDR1 ENHRY, CDR2 SYGVKD. Trimming at V came to 8 bases and at J to 0 bases, leaving 5 bases not matched to a gene. The CDR3 DNA sequence: TGTGCCATCGGAGAGCGGGGGGGGAGCACAGATACGCAGTATTTT. Its protein is CAIGERGGSTDTQYF.

The rearrangement links TRBV28 to TRBJ2-7; TRBD1 matches 8 bases. The CDR3 totals 19 residues. The V gene's germline CDR1 is MDHEN and CDR2 SYDVKM. V shed 7 bases, J shed 1 base, and the junction held 21 bases outside the gene matches. In nucleotides, the CDR3 is TGTGCCAGCACCACTTATCCCCCGAGCGACAGGGGTCTGTCCTACGAGCAGTACTTC. Translated: CASTTYPPSDRGLSYEQYF.

This clone was recorded many times. The V gene is TRBV11-1, the J gene TRBJ2-1, with TRBD1 matching 9 bases. The CDR3 consists of 13 residues. The V and J ends lost 8 bases and 8 bases, in that order; junction bases with no gene match: 7. Germline V gene sequence: CDR1 SGHAT, CDR2 FQDESV (reference sequence). The CDR3 loop is CASLTDRGDEQFF. CDR3 sequence (DNA): TGTGCCAGCCTCACCGACAGGGGGGATGAGCAGTTCTTC.

The chain couples TRBV30 to TRBJ2-3; maybe TRBD2 (6 bases). The V gene lost 2 bases and the J gene lost 0 bases, with 12 bases spanning the gap. This CDR3 region has 15 residues. The V gene's germline CDR1 is GTSNPN and CDR2 SVGIG (reference sequence). The CDR3 DNA reads TGTGCCTGGAGTACATCCGGACTAAGCACAGATACGCAGTATTTT. Translating gives CAWSTSGLSTDTQYF.

This chain joins TRBV7-3 and TRBJ2-5; the D gene is possibly TRBD2 (6 bases). V lost 6 bases, J lost 0 bases, and 14 bases lay in between. Germline V lookup: CDR1 SGHTA, CDR2 FQGTGA. The CDR3 sequence is 15 residues long. For the CDR3, the DNA is TGTGCCAGCAGGGAGGCGGGAAACTACCAAGAGACCCAGTACTTC. Protein sequence: CASREAGNYQETQYF.

J is TRBJ2-7 and V is TRBV2; 7 nucleotides align to TRBD2. V shed 11 bases, J shed 6 bases, and the junction held 13 bases outside the gene matches. Germline V gene lookup returns CDR1 SNHLY and CDR2 FYNNEI. CDR3 size: 13 residues. The CDR3 nucleotides are TGTGCCGGGGGAGGGCCTTTAATCCCCGAGCAGTACTTC. Amino acids: CAGGGPLIPEQYF.

The chain employs TRBV28 and TRBJ1-4; D unclear. This CDR3 has 15 amino acids. V was clipped by 3 bases and J by 0 bases, with 8 bases between them. Germline lookup yields CDR1 MDHEN and CDR2 SYDVKM. The CDR3 sequence is CASSFGVATNEKLFF. For the CDR3, the DNA is TGTGCCAGCAGTTTTGGGGTTGCAACTAATGAAAAACTGTTTTTT. The full variable domain, its missing parts supplied by reference TRBV28 and TRBJ1-4, is DVKVTQSSRYLVKRTGEKVFLECVQDMDHENMFWYRQDPGLGLRLIYFSYDVKMKEKGDIPEGYSVSREKKERFSLILESASTNQTSMYLCASSFGVATNEKLFFGSGTQLSVL.

This chain uses TRBV19 with TRBJ1-2; TRBD1 might be the D (6 bases). CDR1 and CDR2 from the germline V gene are LNHDA and SQIVND (reference sequence). This CDR3 has 12 amino acids. The V and J ends lost 6 bases and 6 bases respectively, with 11 bases between them. Here the CDR3 reads CASRIRGDGYTF. The CDR3 coding sequence is TGTGCCAGTAGAATCAGGGGTGATGGCTACACCTTC. The variable domain in full, completed from reference TRBV19 and TRBJ1-2, reads DGGITQSPKYLFRKEGQNVTLSCEQNLNHDAMYWYRQDPGQGLRLIYYSQIVNDFQKGDIAEGYSVSREKKESFPLTVTSAQKNPTAFYLCASRIRGDGYTFGSGTRLTVV.

CDR3 in amino acids: CASSSGQGGETQYF. The CDR3 DNA follows: TGTGCCAGCAGCTCGGGACAGGGTGGAGAGACCCAGTACTTC. The chain couples TRBV7-8 to TRBJ2-5; 9 positions match TRBD1. Germline CDR1 and CDR2: SGHVS and FQNEAQ. The ends lost 4 bases at V and 4 bases at J; junction bases unmatched: 4. This CDR3 is built from 14 residues.

This clone was seen a handful of times. The chain has TRBV5-1 and TRBJ1-4, with D tentatively TRBD1 (5 bases). The V and J ends lost 6 bases and 4 bases respectively, with 13 bases between them. This CDR3 has 14 residues. In germline, CDR1 is SGHRS, CDR2 YFSETQ. CDR3 amino acids: CASTVWGGNEKLFF. The CDR3 DNA sequence: TGCGCCAGCACCGTATGGGGGGGTAATGAAAAACTGTTTTTT.

The CDR3 here is CASSLFQAGNTEAFF. CDR3 DNA sequence: TGTGCCAGCAGTTTATTTCAGGCGGGGAACACTGAAGCTTTCTTT. The chain employs TRBV28 and TRBJ1-1; D unresolved. Trimming removed 1 base from V and 1 base from J, with 10 bases in between. The germline CDR1 and CDR2 sequences are MDHEN and SYDVKM. This CDR3 spans 15 amino acids. The full variable domain, with the rest looked up from reference TRBV28 and TRBJ1-1, is DVKVTQSSRYLVKRTGEKVFLECVQDMDHENMFWYRQDPGLGLRLIYFSYDVKMKEKGDIPEGYSVSREKKERFSLILESASTNQTSMYLCASSLFQAGNTEAFFGQGTRLTVV.

The CDR3 bases are TGCAGTAGAGACTATGGCTACACCTTC. Its translation: CSRDYGYTF. The chain links TRBV20-1 to TRBJ1-2; no firm D call. CDR1 is DFQATT and CDR2 is SNEGSKA in the germline V gene (reference sequence). Trimming took off 8 bases at V and 3 bases at J, with 4 bases between the two ends. The CDR3 spans 9 residues.

This clone was seen just once. The CDR3 nucleotides read TGTGCCAGCAGCTTGGGGGCAGCCAACAATGAGCAGTTCTTC. Translating gives CASSLGAANNEQFF. The gene calls are TRBV5-4 and TRBJ2-1; no clear D. The germline V and J ends were trimmed by 0 bases and 5 bases, with 9 bases remaining between them. The germline V gene has CDR1 SGHNT and CDR2 YYREEE (reference sequence). The CDR3 is made up of 14 amino acids.

V gene TRBV3-1 (or the pseudogene TRBV3-2) combines with J gene TRBJ2-1; the D gene is possibly TRBD2 (5 bases). The CDR3 covers 12 residues. Germline assignment: CDR1 LGHDT and CDR2 YNNKEL (reference sequence). Trimming cost V 8 bases and J 7 bases, with 12 bases left between them. CDR3 DNA sequence: TGTGCCAGCGTGTCACGGAGGAATGAGCAGTTCTTC. It specifies CASVSRRNEQFF.

V gene TRBV7-6 combines with J gene TRBJ1-4; 10 bases match TRBD1. The V and J ends lost 5 bases and 4 bases, in that order; junction bases with no gene match: 4. The CDR3 consists of 15 residues. Germline CDR1 SGHVS, CDR2 FNYEAQ. CDR3 residues: CASSPRDRGNEKLFF. The DNA for the CDR3 is TGTGCCAGCAGCCCCCGGGACAGGGGTAATGAAAAACTGTTTTTT. The full variable domain, completed using reference TRBV7-6 and TRBJ1-4, is GAGVSQSPRYKVTKRGQDVALRCDPISGHVSLYWYRQALGQGPEFLTYFNYEAQQDKSGLPNDRFSAERPEGSISTLTIQRTEQRDSAMYRCASSPRDRGNEKLFFGSGTQLSVL.

The gene calls are TRBV21-1 and TRBJ1-3. TRBV21-1 is annotated as a pseudogene. This CDR3 has 17 amino acids. CDR3 loop: CASSLRGGRLTGNTIYF. The CDR3, as DNA: TGTGCCAGCAGCCTCAGAGGAGGGAGGTTAACTGGAAACACCATATATTTT.

V is TRBV18 and J is TRBJ1-5; D is perhaps TRBD1 (5 bases). Germline V gene sequence: CDR1 KGHSH, CDR2 LQKENI. CDR3 length equals 15 residues. The ends were cut back, 3 bases at V and 4 bases at J, with 13 bases in the middle. The CDR3 region has the DNA TGTGCCAGCTCACCGATCGGGACGAGGAATCAGCCCCAGCATTTT. Residues: CASSPIGTRNQPQHF.

The chain employs TRBV2 and TRBJ2-4; D is unresolved. Germline CDR1 reads SNHLY; CDR2 reads FYNNEI. This CDR3 region has 12 residues. Deletions cut 8 bases from V and 6 bases from J, with 11 bases between. The DNA of the CDR3 is TGTGCCAGCGGGCGAAGTGGAAACATTCAGTACTTC. It translates to CASGRSGNIQYF.